The 7 T cell receptor beta chains in this list originate from one sample, sequenced in a study of cytomegalovirus exposure and HLA in healthy donors. PCR involved 60 Vbeta and 13 Jbeta primers. Sequencing used immunoSEQ multiplex PCR; TCRdb keeps in-frame clones, though not all of them. Of 250,000 or so clones listed, roughly 91% were seen once; the top ten hold 1.7%. Sequencing used PBMCs. These receptors came from a girl aged 2 to 10 in good health and CMV-seronegative.

The chain links TRBV5-5 to TRBJ2-5; 7 positions match TRBD2. Germline-derived CDR1 and CDR2 are SGHKS and YYEKEE (reference sequence). V gave up 4 bases and J gave up 3 bases; unmatched junction bases: 15. The CDR3 sequence is 17 residues long. CDR3 loop: CASSLPGGGSIEETQYF. The CDR3 DNA sequence: TGTGCCAGCAGCCTCCCTGGTGGCGGGAGTATCGAAGAGACCCAGTACTTC.

The V gene is TRBV11-3, the J gene TRBJ2-1; the D is unclear. Trimming removed 2 bases from V and 5 bases from J, with 13 bases in between. Germline V gene lookup returns CDR1 SGHNT and CDR2 YENEEA. CDR3 length equals 15 residues. This CDR3 is CASSLSIQRDNEQFF. The CDR3 DNA reads as TGTGCCAGCAGCTTATCCATCCAGCGCGACAATGAGCAGTTCTTC.

The chain links TRBV28 to TRBJ1-1; D is undetermined. Per germline, CDR1 MDHEN and CDR2 SYDVKM. The CDR3 runs 17 residues. Trimming left V 5 bases short and J 0 bases short, with 19 bases between. The DNA of the CDR3 is TGTGCCAGCAGTCTCGATTATGAATCGGGGATGAACACTGAAGCTTTCTTT. This gives the protein CASSLDYESGMNTEAFF.

The genes are TRBV18 and TRBJ2-7; 12 bases line up with TRBD2. Trimming removed 2 bases from V and 4 bases from J; junction bases left unmatched: 15. The V gene's germline CDR1 is KGHSH and CDR2 LQKENI. This CDR3 region has 19 residues. In nucleotides, the CDR3 is TGTGCCAGCTCACCATTGCCCGGGACTAGCGGGCCCGCTCCTTACGAGCAGTACTTC. Amino acid sequence: CASSPLPGTSGPAPYEQYF. The full variable domain, with the rest looked up from reference TRBV18 and TRBJ2-7, is NAGVMQNPRHLVRRRGQEARLRCSPMKGHSHVYWYRQLPEEGLKFMVYLQKENIIDESGMPKERFSAEFPKEGPSILRIQQVVRGDSAAYFCASSPLPGTSGPAPYEQYFGPGTRLTVT.

The CDR3 DNA reads as TGTGCCAGCAGTTTATCCTTACGAGACAGGGAAGATACGCAGTATTTT. Protein: CASSLSLRDREDTQYF. The chain joins TRBV27 to TRBJ2-3; 7 bases match TRBD1. Germline V gene sequence: CDR1 MNHEY, CDR2 SMNVEV (reference sequence). The V segment lost 0 bases and the J segment 5 bases; nucleotides outside the gene matches: 8. The CDR3 contains 16 residues.

Here the CDR3 DNA reads TGCGCCAGCAGCGTAGGACAGGGGGCGATGAACACTGAAGCTTTCTTT. Encoded protein: CASSVGQGAMNTEAFF. The chain employs TRBV5-1 and TRBJ1-1; TRBD1 matches 11 bases. J lost 0 bases, V lost 4 bases, and 5 bases had no gene match. Germline V CDR1 and CDR2: SGHRS, YFSETQ. This CDR3 comprises 16 residues.

V usage is TRBV13 and J usage is TRBJ2-3; 7 bases fit TRBD1. From germline, CDR1 is PRHDT and CDR2 FYEKMQ (reference sequence). With V trimmed by 6 bases and J by 4 bases, 4 bases remained unmatched. The CDR3 consists of 13 residues. CDR3 region: CASREQGSDTQYF. The CDR3 coding sequence is TGTGCCAGCAGGGAACAGGGGTCAGATACGCAGTATTTT.